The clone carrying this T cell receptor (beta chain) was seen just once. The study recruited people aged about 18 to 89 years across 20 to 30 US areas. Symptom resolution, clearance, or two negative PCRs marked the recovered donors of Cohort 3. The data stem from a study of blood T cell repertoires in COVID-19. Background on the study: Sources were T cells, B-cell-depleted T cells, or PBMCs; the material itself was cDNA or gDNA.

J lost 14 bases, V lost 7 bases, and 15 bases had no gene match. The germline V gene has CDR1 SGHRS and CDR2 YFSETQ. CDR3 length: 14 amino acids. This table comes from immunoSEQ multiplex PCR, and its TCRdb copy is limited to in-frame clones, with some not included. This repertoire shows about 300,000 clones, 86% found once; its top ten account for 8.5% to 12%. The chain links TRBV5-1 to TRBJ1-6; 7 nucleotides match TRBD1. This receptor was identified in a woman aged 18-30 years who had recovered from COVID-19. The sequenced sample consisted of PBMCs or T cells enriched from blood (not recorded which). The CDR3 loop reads CASFGQAVRESLHF. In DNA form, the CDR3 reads TGCGCCAGCTTTGGACAGGCCGTCAGAGAGTCCCTCCACTTT. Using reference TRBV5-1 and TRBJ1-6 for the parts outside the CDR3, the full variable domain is KAGVTQTPRYLIKTRGQQVTLSCSPISGHRSVSWYQQTPGQGLQFLFEYFSETQRNKGNFPGRFSGRQFSNSRSEMNVSTLELGDSALYLCASFGQAVRESLHFGNGTRLTVT.